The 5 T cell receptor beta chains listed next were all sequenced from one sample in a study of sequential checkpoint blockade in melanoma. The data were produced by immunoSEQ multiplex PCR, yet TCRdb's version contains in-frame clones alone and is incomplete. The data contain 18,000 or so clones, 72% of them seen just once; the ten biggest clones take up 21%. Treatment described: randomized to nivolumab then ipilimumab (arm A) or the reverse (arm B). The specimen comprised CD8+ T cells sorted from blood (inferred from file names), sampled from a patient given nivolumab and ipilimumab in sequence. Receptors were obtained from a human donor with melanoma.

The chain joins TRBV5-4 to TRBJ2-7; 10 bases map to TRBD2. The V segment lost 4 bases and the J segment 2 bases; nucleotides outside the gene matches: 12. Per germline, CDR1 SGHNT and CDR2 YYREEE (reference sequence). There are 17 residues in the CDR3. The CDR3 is CASSKSGTSALPYEQYF. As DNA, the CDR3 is TGTGCCAGCAGCAAATCCGGGACTAGCGCCCTGCCCTACGAGCAGTACTTC.

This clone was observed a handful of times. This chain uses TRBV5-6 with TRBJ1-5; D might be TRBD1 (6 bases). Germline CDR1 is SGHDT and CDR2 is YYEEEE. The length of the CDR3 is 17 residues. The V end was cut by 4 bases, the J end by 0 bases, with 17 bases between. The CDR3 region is CASSATQGSHSNQPQHF. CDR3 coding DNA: TGTGCCAGCAGCGCCACACAGGGCAGCCATAGCAATCAGCCCCAGCATTTT.

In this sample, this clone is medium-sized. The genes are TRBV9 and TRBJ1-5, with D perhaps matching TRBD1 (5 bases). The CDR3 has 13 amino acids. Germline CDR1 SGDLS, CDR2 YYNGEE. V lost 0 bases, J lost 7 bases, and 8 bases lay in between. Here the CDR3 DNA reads TGTGCCAGCAGCGTAGGAAGGGGCCAGCCCCAGCATTTT. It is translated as CASSVGRGQPQHF.

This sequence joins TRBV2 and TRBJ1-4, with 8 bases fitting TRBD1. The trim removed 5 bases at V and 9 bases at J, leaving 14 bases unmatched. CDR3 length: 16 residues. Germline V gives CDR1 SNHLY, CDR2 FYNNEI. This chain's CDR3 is CASSTRNTGGDKKLFF. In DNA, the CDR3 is TGTGCCAGCAGTACCCGAAATACAGGGGGGGATAAAAAACTGTTTTTT.

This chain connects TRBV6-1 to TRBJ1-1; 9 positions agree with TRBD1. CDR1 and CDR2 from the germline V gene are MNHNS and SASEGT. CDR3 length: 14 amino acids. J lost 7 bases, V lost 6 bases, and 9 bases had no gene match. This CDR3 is CASRPGTGTGEAFF. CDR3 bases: TGTGCCAGCAGACCCGGGACAGGGACGGGTGAAGCTTTCTTT.